These T cell receptor beta chains were read from a single sample in a study of T cell repertoires in ileal Crohn's disease. Clones were read by immunoSEQ multiplex PCR, and TCRdb kept only the in-frame ones, dropping some. This table has some 2,000 clones, approximately 70% appearing once. The sequenced sample consisted of ileal tissue. These receptors were collected from an adult with Crohn's disease. The CDR3 runs from the conserved cysteine through the conserved F or W. The D gene is left open where the match is weak. Rows may omit the clone size; those that give it use once, few, many or a size class.

abundance,d_gene,v_gene,j_gene,CDR3aa,CDR3nt
NA,NA,TRBV18,TRBJ2-3,CASSPRPWRGPADTQYF,TGTGCCAGCTCACCACGCCCTTGGCGGGGGCCCGCAGATACGCAGTATTTT
NA,TRBD1,TRBV7-3,TRBJ2-7,CASSPGTGKGSYEQYF,TGTGCCAGCAGCCCCGGGACAGGGAAGGGGTCCTACGAGCAGTACTTC
NA,TRBD1,TRBV18,TRBJ2-6,CASSLTGTSSGANVLTF,TGTGCCAGCTCACTGACAGGGACGAGCTCTGGGGCCAACGTCCTGACTTTC
NA,NA,TRBV5-4,TRBJ1-1,CASSLRGSGTEAFF,TGTGCCAGCAGCTTGAGGGGTTCCGGCACTGAAGCTTTCTTT
NA,TRBD2,TRBV7-3,TRBJ2-5,CASSLTSGSGETQYF,TGTGCCAGCAGCTTAACTAGCGGGAGTGGGGAGACCCAGTACTTC
few,NA,TRBV5-5,TRBJ2-7,CASSLEGGALEQYF,TGTGCCAGCAGCTTGGAGGGTGGGGCCCTCGAGCAGTACTTC
few,NA,TRBV6-6,TRBJ2-7,CASRETAATYYEQYF,TGTGCCAGCAGAGAAACAGCCGCGACCTACTACGAGCAGTACTTC
large,NA,TRBV19,TRBJ1-1,CASSISAGGPIIEAFF,TGTGCCAGTAGTATCTCGGCAGGCGGGCCAATTATTGAAGCTTTCTTT
NA,NA,TRBV7-5,TRBJ2-7,CARSIAQTSASTYEQYF,TGTGCCAGAAGCATAGCTCAGACTAGCGCTTCTACCTACGAGCAGTACTTC
few,TRBD1,TRBV27,TRBJ1-3,CASSFKRDRGIRGNTIYF,TGTGCCAGCAGTTTTAAGCGGGACAGGGGGATACGGGGAAACACCATATATTTT
NA,TRBD2,TRBV6-6,TRBJ2-7,CASMSGGVYEQYF,TGTGCCAGCATGAGCGGGGGCGTATACGAGCAGTACTTC
NA,TRBD2,TRBV15,TRBJ2-7,CATSRDREGDEQYF,TGTGCCACCAGCAGAGATCGGGAGGGCGACGAGCAGTACTTC
once,TRBD1,TRBV11-3,TRBJ2-1,CASSLAGTGNNEQFF,TGTGCCAGCAGCTTAGCCGGGACAGGGAACAATGAGCAGTTCTTC
NA,NA,TRBV2,TRBJ2-5,CASLRVVGGETQYF,TGTGCCAGCCTTAGGGTAGTCGGAGGGGAGACCCAGTACTTC
NA,TRBD1,TRBV30,TRBJ2-7,CVWSDNWDRGTYEQYF,TGTGTCTGGAGTGACAACTGGGACAGGGGAACCTACGAGCAGTACTTC
NA,NA,TRBV1,TRBJ2-5,CTSSQAPPREGFEKTQYF,TGCACCAGCAGCCAAGCCCCTCCTAGGGAGGGTTTTGAAAAGACCCAGTACTTC
large,TRBD1,TRBV5-1,TRBJ1-1,CASSPGMTGTGSAFF,TGCGCCAGCAGCCCGGGAATGACCGGGACAGGGTCAGCTTTCTTT
NA,TRBD1,TRBV9,TRBJ2-1,CASSVRDRGGNEQFF,TGTGCCAGCAGCGTACGGGACAGGGGTGGCAATGAGCAGTTCTTC
large,NA,TRBV6-1,TRBJ1-4,CASSDRRQGRTNEKLFF,TGTGCCAGCAGTGATCGGCGGCAGGGGAGAACTAATGAAAAACTGTTTTTT
few,NA,TRBV2,TRBJ2-2,CASSAQRGGGELFF,TGTGCCAGCAGTGCCCAGAGAGGTGGCGGGGAGCTGTTTTTT
NA,NA,TRBV29-1,TRBJ2-3,CSVVGGAGDTQYF,TGCAGCGTTGTAGGAGGGGCGGGAGATACGCAGTATTTT
NA,NA,TRBV9,TRBJ1-1,CASSVEPGGTEAFF,TGTGCCAGCAGCGTAGAGCCGGGAGGGACTGAAGCTTTCTTT
NA,NA,TRBV9,TRBJ1-1,CASSVGYISDTEAFF,TGTGCCAGCAGCGTAGGGTATATTTCAGATACTGAAGCTTTCTTT
NA,NA,TRBV5-1,TRBJ1-4,CASSLGRGTTNEKLFF,TGCGCCAGCAGCTTGGGCAGGGGAACAACTAATGAAAAACTGTTTTTT
NA,NA,TRBV6-5,TRBJ2-5,CASSYSWRKETQYF,TGTGCCAGCAGTTACTCGTGGCGGAAAGAGACCCAGTACTTC
few,NA,TRBV6-1,TRBJ2-3,CASSDRQYTDTQYF,TGTGCCAGCAGTGACAGACAATACACAGATACGCAGTATTTT
NA,NA,TRBV5-1,TRBJ1-2,CASSLGQFYGYTF,TGCGCCAGCAGCTTGGGGCAGTTCTATGGCTACACCTTC
NA,NA,TRBV7-2,TRBJ2-7,CASSSQTGPYEQYF,TGTGCCAGCAGCTCTCAGACAGGTCCCTACGAGCAGTACTTC
NA,NA,TRBV11-2,TRBJ1-2,CASSLDSYGYTF,TGTGCCAGCAGCTTAGACAGCTATGGCTACACCTTC
few,NA,TRBV5-1,TRBJ2-3,CASSSGTRVVPGRTDTQYF,TGCGCCAGCAGCTCGGGAACTAGAGTTGTCCCAGGACGCACAGATACGCAGTATTTT
once,TRBD2,TRBV9,TRBJ2-1,CASSAGLAGGRDSYNEQFF,TGTGCCAGCAGCGCGGGACTAGCGGGAGGGCGGGACTCCTACAATGAGCAGTTCTTC
NA,TRBD2,TRBV7-2,TRBJ2-7,CASSYTGAGLREGQYF,TGTGCCAGCAGCTACACCGGAGCGGGACTCCGGGAGGGGCAGTACTTC
few,TRBD2,TRBV4-1,TRBJ2-5,CASSQGLAGETQYF,TGCGCCAGCAGCCAAGGTCTAGCGGGAGAGACCCAGTACTTC
NA,TRBD2,TRBV11-3,TRBJ2-1,CASSSHGLAGLGEQFF,TGTGCCAGCAGCTCCCACGGACTAGCGGGGCTGGGGGAGCAGTTCTTC
few,NA,TRBV25-1,TRBJ2-1,CASSEWSQQQQFEQFF,TGTGCCAGCAGTGAATGGAGCCAGCAGCAACAATTCGAGCAGTTCTTC
once,NA,TRBV6-5,TRBJ1-3,CASSYGGTGNTIYF,TGTGCCAGCAGTTACGGCGGGACTGGAAACACCATATATTTT
NA,NA,TRBV19,TRBJ2-4,CASSMGSVLGGKNIQYF,TGTGCCAGTAGTATGGGGTCGGTACTGGGGGGCAAAAACATTCAGTACTTC